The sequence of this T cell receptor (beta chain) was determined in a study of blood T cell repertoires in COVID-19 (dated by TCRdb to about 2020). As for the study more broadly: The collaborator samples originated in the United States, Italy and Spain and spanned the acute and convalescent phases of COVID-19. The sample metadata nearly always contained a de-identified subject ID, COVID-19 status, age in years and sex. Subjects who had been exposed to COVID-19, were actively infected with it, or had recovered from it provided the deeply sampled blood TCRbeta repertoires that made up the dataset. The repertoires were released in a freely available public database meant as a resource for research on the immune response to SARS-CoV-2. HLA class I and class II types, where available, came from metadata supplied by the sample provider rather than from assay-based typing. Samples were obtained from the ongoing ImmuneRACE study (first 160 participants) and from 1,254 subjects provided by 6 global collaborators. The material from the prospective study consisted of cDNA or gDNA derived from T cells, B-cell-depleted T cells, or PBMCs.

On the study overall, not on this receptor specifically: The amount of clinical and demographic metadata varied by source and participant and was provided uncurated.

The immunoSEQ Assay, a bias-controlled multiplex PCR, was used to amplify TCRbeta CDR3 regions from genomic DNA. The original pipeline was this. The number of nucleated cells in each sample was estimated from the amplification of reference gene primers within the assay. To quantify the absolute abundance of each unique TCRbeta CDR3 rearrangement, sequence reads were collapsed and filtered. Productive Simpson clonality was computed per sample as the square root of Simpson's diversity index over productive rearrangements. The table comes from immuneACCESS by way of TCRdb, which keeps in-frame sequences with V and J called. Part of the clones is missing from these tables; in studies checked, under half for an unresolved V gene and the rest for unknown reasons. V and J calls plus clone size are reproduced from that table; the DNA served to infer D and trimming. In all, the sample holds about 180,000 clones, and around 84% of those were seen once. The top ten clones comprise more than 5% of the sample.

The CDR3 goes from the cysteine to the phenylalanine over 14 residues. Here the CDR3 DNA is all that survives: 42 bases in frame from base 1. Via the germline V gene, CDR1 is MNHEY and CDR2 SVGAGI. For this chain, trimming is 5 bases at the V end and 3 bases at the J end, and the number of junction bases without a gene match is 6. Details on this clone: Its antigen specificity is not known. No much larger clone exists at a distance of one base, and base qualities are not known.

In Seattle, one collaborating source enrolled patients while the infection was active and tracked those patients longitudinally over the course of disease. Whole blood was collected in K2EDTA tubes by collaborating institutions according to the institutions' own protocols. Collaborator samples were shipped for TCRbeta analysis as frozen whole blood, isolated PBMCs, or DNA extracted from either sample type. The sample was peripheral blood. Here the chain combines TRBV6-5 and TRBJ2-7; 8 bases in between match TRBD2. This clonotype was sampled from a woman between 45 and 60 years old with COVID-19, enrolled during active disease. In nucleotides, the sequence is TGTGCCAGCAGTAATAGCGGGGCCTTCTACGAGCAGTACTTC. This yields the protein CASSNSGAFYEQYF.